Sequencing of this T cell receptor (beta chain) was carried out in a study of radiation and T cells in renal cell carcinoma (dated by TCRdb to about 2020). For the wider study: The samples were drawn from a clinical trial, where primary renal cell carcinomas were treated with 15 Gy of stereotactic body radiation therapy and then removed by nephrectomy 4 weeks afterward. TCR beta sequencing covered approximately 51 samples in total, comprising around 25 tumors and approximately 27 peripheral blood samples. A total of 4 million to 5 million unique CDR3 nucleotide sequences, encoding fewer than 3,000,000 unique CDR3 amino acid sequences, were found across all 50 or so samples. What the research found in general, with its limitations: No pretreatment tumor biopsies were available, so the baseline intratumoral presence of clonotypes could not be determined. Changes in the blood repertoire were not tracked past 4 weeks after treatment. Top tumor clonotypes rose in blood from baseline to 2 weeks post-radiation, then contracted by 4 weeks, suggesting transient expansion of tumor-resident clones. Effects of radiation dose or scheduling on the TCR repertoire could not be addressed with the single-armed trial design.

The immunoSEQ kit was used, according to the manufacturer's recommendations, to generate TCR beta libraries from genomic DNA. To prepare the libraries, a first multiplex PCR with proprietary primers was run, followed by a second PCR that added unique barcodes, and a bead cleanup was done after each round. A kit-provided positive control reaction and a negative control reaction were included in every sample batch. The final libraries were assessed on an Agilent 4200 TapeStation D1000 ScreenTape, pooled by volume, and quantified by qPCR. Sequencing ran on an Illumina NextSeq500 with a MidOutput 150-cycle cartridge, using 156 Read1 and 15 Index1 cycles with kit custom primers. The pooled library was loaded at 0.95 to 1 pM, with a 20% PhiX control spiked in. The authors' pipeline ran thus. Vendor-processed data were analyzed in R, with a clonotype defined as all T cells sharing the same CDR3 nucleotide sequence. For clone abundance analyses, frequencies were normalized to the 10,000 most abundant clones per sample. Public T cell clones, which averaged fewer than five per sample, were excluded before analysis. Tumor-enriched clonotypes and baseline blood-enriched clonotypes were defined as those with an abundance difference of at least 32-fold between compartments. A beta-binomial differential abundance model was applied to find clonotypes that expanded or contracted between blood time points. Tumor-blood repertoire similarity was measured with the Baroni-Urbani and Buser coefficient, and group comparisons used two-tailed Wilcoxon tests in R. Imported from immuneACCESS, the table was reduced by TCRdb to in-frame sequences with V and J called. These copies leave out some clones; in studies compared against another copy, an unresolved V gene accounts for under half, and the cause of the remainder is not known. V, J and clone size reflect that table, while D and trimming were determined from the DNA. This sample comprises about 150,000 clones, about 88% of them detected only once. In total, the top ten clones hold around 4% of the sample.

The label giving this sample's time point can be read as: baseline pretreatment blood. Reading the label with the study, this specimen's treatment or condition is: 15 Gy SBRT to primary tumor, nephrectomy 4 weeks later. To follow tumor-enriched clonotypes, peripheral blood was collected serially from radiation-treated patients at baseline and again at 2 weeks and 4 weeks after SBRT. All patients had renal cell carcinoma with clear cell pathology. Genomic DNA for TCR sequencing was prepared using the QIAamp DNA Blood Mini Kit (Qiagen). The analyses included just those samples that passed every quality control check. Via the germline V gene (reference sequence), CDR1 is LNHDA and CDR2 SQIVND. The junction shows trimming of 5 bases on V and 8 bases on J, plus 13 bases between the germline ends. The CDR3 contains 13 residues, cysteine and phenylalanine counted. Just CDR3 DNA is preserved here, 39 bases in frame from base 1.

Comments on this clone: No antigen is known for it. Per-base quality was not reported, and no clone a single base away is much larger than it.

The sequencing used blood, collected from a patient whose treatment included radiotherapy and nephrectomy. This clonotype was sampled from a woman in her 70s with renal cell carcinoma. The sequence is built from TRBV19 and TRBJ1-5; no D gene call is confident. The nucleotide sequence reads as follows: TGTGCCAGTAGTGATTGGCAGCGCGAGCCCCAGCATTTT. Its amino acids are CASSDWQREPQHF.